This passage covers 22 T cell receptor beta chains from one sample sequenced in a study of vaccination and CD4 T cells after COVID-19. Treatment: approximately 11-day PBMC culture with coronavirus spike peptide pools or control peptides (ViraFEST assay). Before the COVID-19 pandemic (2011-2018), CD4+ T cells were obtained from the unexposed donor. Their antigens are not known. Cultured CD4+ T-cell DNA underwent Oncomine TCR Beta short-read sequencing. TCRdb ran MiXCR on the PCR reads and lists one entry per CDR3 protein. The sample includes approximately 1,500 distinct CDR3 sequences, over 10% of them seen just once. Sequences were obtained from CD4+ T cells from blood, cultured in vitro. The receptors originated from a human donor in good health.

This clonotype was observed a few times. One junction end does not reproduce the germline sequence, and a read error may be involved. The chain links TRBV5-5 to TRBJ2-3, with TRBD2 matching over 8 bases. This CDR3 is 16 amino acids long. CDR1 and CDR2 from the germline V gene are SGHKS and YYEKEE (reference sequence). The CDR3 is CASSFPGGGRTDTQYF. In nucleotides, the CDR3 is TGTGCCAGCAGCTTCCCGGGGGGGGGTCGGACAGATACACAGTATTTT. The complete variable domain, with remaining parts taken from reference TRBV5-5 and TRBJ2-3, reads DAGVTQSPTHLIKTRGQQVTLRCSPISGHKSVSWYQQVLGQGPQFIFQYYEKEERGRGNFPDRFSARQFPNYSSELNVNALLLGDSALYLCASSFPGGGRTDTQYFGPGTRLTVL.

The chain recombines TRBV14 with TRBJ2-1; TRBD2 matches at 13 bases. Looked up from germline, CDR1 is SGHDN and CDR2 is FVKESK. This CDR3 comprises 16 residues. The V gene end was trimmed by 4 bases and the J gene end by 9 bases; junction bases not matched to a gene: 9. CDR3 residues: CASSLELAGGPSEQFF. In nucleotides, the CDR3 is TGTGCCAGCAGCCTAGAACTAGCGGGAGGGCCGTCTGAGCAGTTCTTC. Combining the CDR3 with reference TRBV14 and TRBJ2-1 gives the whole variable domain EAGVTQFPSHSVIEKGQTVTLRCDPISGHDNLYWYRRVMGKEIKFLLHFVKESKQDESGMPNNRFLAERTGGTYSTLKVQPAELEDSGVYFCASSLELAGGPSEQFFGPGTRLTVL.

In its sample, this clonotype ranks as medium-sized. CDR3 amino acids: CASGWGRDYNSPLHF. The CDR3 coding sequence is TGTGCCAGCGGCTGGGGCAGGGATTATAATTCACCCCTCCACTTT. The J gene is TRBJ1-6, the V gene TRBV2, with a tentative D call TRBD1 (5 bases). Trimming took off 8 bases at V and 4 bases at J, with 15 bases between the two ends. CDR1 is SNHLY and CDR2 is FYNNEI in the germline V gene. The CDR3 runs 15 residues. The full variable domain, in which reference TRBV2 and TRBJ1-6 provide the parts outside the CDR3, is EPEVTQTPSHQVTQMGQEVILRCVPISNHLYFYWYRQILGQKVEFLVSFYNNEISEKSEIFDDQFSVERPDGSNFTLKIRSTKLEDSAMYFCASGWGRDYNSPLHFGNGTRLTVT.

This clonotype was seen a single time. The rearrangement links TRBV9 to TRBJ1-1; 9 nucleotides line up with TRBD1. The CDR3 spans 17 residues. Germline trimming cut 3 bases from V and 4 bases from J; bases unmatched to any gene: 13. The germline V gene encodes CDR1 SGDLS and CDR2 YYNGEE. The CDR3 loop is CASSARRGDREFTEAFF. CDR3 bases: TGTGCCAGCAGCGCTCGTAGGGGGGACAGGGAGTTCACTGAAGCTTTCTTT.

This clonotype is deemed large (0.1 to 1%). V gene TRBV15 combines with J gene TRBJ2-7; 10 bases are shared with TRBD2. This CDR3 region has 18 residues. Per germline, CDR1 LNHNV and CDR2 YYDKDF (reference sequence). V trimming: 4 bases; J trimming: 0 bases; junction bases outside the gene matches: 12. The CDR3 nucleotides read TGTGCCACCAGCACACTACCGGGACTAGCGATCAACTCCTACGAGCAGTACTTC. It translates to CATSTLPGLAINSYEQYF.

This clonotype is medium-sized in the sample. For the CDR3, the DNA is TGTGCCACCAGTGCGTCTAAGGGATGGGGCACAGATACGCAGTATTTT. It is translated as CATSASKGWGTDTQYF. V and J are TRBV24-1 and TRBJ2-3; unclear D gene. The V gene lost 5 bases and the J gene lost 1 base, with 15 bases spanning the gap. Germline V gene lookup returns CDR1 KGHDR and CDR2 SFDVKD. This CDR3 is 16 amino acids long.

The table lists this clonotype with a few counts. The V and J genes are TRBV28 and TRBJ2-7; D could derive from TRBD1 or TRBD2 (7 bases each). V lost 2 bases, J lost 9 bases, and 11 bases lay in between. Germline CDR1 and CDR2: MDHEN and SYDVKM. This CDR3 contains 12 residues. Here the CDR3 reads CASSLGRGRQYF. The CDR3 nucleotides are TGTGCCAGCAGTTTAGGGAGGGGGCGGCAGTACTTC.

By frequency in the sample, this clonotype is medium-sized. The chain employs TRBV27 and TRBJ2-3, with D perhaps assigned TRBD1 or TRBD2 (5 bases each). The V and J ends lost 6 bases and 2 bases respectively, with 12 bases between them. Germline values: CDR1 MNHEY, CDR2 SMNVEV (reference sequence). There are 14 residues in the CDR3. This CDR3 is CASRVWGNTDTQYF. The DNA for the CDR3 is TGTGCCAGCAGGGTCTGGGGGAACACAGATACGCAGTATTTT.

The CDR3 loop is CASSLDRGHYEQYF. The DNA of the CDR3 is TGCGCCAGCAGCCTCGACAGGGGGCATTACGAGCAGTACTTC. The rearrangement joins TRBV4-3 to TRBJ2-7; 10 bases are a match to TRBD1. The CDR3 is 14 amino acids. Per the germline V gene, CDR1 is LGHNA and CDR2 is YSLEER. Losses at the gene ends were 4 bases for V and 4 bases for J; bases not matched to a gene: 4.

This chain links TRBV5-1 with TRBJ2-2; D gene uncertain. The CDR3 contains 13 residues. Germline assignment: CDR1 SGHRS and CDR2 YFSETQ. With 0 bases removed from V and 5 bases from J, the gap between germline ends came to 5 bases. The CDR3 here is CASSLGATGELFF. The CDR3, as DNA: TGCGCCAGCAGCTTGGGGGCTACCGGGGAGCTGTTTTTT.

This chain connects TRBV11-2 to TRBJ1-1; weak D call: TRBD1 (6 bases). There are 14 residues in the CDR3. Trimming cost V 5 bases and J 5 bases, with 15 bases left between them. Per the germline V gene, CDR1 is SGHAT and CDR2 is FQNNGV. For the CDR3, the DNA is TGTGCCAGCAGCATGGTTCTAGGGGGGACTGAAGCTTTCTTT. As protein: CASSMVLGGTEAFF.

This clonotype is termed large (0.1 to 1%). The chain employs TRBV10-3 and TRBJ1-2; D perhaps matches TRBD1 (6 bases). V lost 5 bases to trimming and J lost 5 bases, with 21 bases between them. This CDR3 comprises 16 residues. The germline CDR1 and CDR2 sequences are ENHRY and SYGVKD. The CDR3 sequence is CAISQAGGGGEYGYTF. As DNA, the CDR3 is TGTGCCATCAGTCAAGCTGGGGGCGGAGGGGAGTATGGCTACACCTTC.

This clonotype is termed medium-sized (0.01 to 0.1%). CDR3 loop: CASSLVYSAVYNSPLHF. In DNA, the CDR3 is TGTGCCAGCAGCTTAGTTTACAGCGCGGTCTATAATTCACCCCTCCACTTT. This chain connects TRBV7-2 to TRBJ1-6; the D is unclear. The V end was cut by 1 base, the J end by 3 bases, with 13 bases between. Germline-derived CDR1 and CDR2 are SGHTA and FQGNSA. This CDR3 has 17 residues.

By share, this clonotype ranks as large. This chain joins TRBV28 and TRBJ2-2; no definite D call. The CDR3 consists of 13 residues. V shed 4 bases and J shed 8 bases, with 11 bases lying between them. Germline V gene data show CDR1 as MDHEN and CDR2 as SYDVKM. CDR3 amino acids: CASSSRGIGELFF. CDR3 nucleotides: TGTGCCAGCAGTTCCCGTGGTATAGGGGAGCTGTTTTTT.

This clonotype was detected only a few times. This rearrangement joins TRBV6-4 to TRBJ2-1; D may correspond to TRBD1 or TRBD2 (5 bases each). V was trimmed by 4 bases and J by 9 bases, leaving 19 bases between them. This CDR3 has 15 residues. In germline, CDR1 is MRHNA, CDR2 SNTAGT. The CDR3 DNA reads TGTGCCAGCAGTGGCTCTAGGGTGGGGGTGCGTGAGCAGTTCTTC. Its protein product is CASSGSRVGVREQFF.

This chain joins TRBV2 and TRBJ2-2, with D maybe TRBD1 (5 bases). Trimming took 7 bases from V and 2 from J, leaving 11 bases between them. CDR1 SNHLY and CDR2 FYNNEI come from the germline V gene. The CDR3 length is 14 residues. For the CDR3, the DNA is TGTGCCAGCAAGGCAGGACATAACACCGGGGAGCTGTTTTTT. Its protein product is CASKAGHNTGELFF.

The chain links TRBV12-3 or TRBV12-4 to TRBJ2-7, with a tentative D call TRBD2 (5 bases). The CDR3 runs to 18 residues. V lost 5 bases and J 0 bases, leaving 23 bases between the germline ends. CDR3 region: CASSRRRTRDLSSYEQYF. For the CDR3, the DNA is TGTGCCAGCAGTAGACGCCGTACCCGGGATTTAAGCTCCTACGAGCAGTACTTC.

This clonotype was picked up a small number of times. The gene calls are TRBV20-1 and TRBJ1-5; tentatively, D is TRBD1 (6 bases). Deletions cut 5 bases from V and 6 bases from J, with 11 bases between. Per the germline V gene, CDR1 is DFQATT and CDR2 is SNEGSKA (reference sequence). The CDR3 is 12 residues long. The CDR3 protein is CSAWDTIQPQHF. The CDR3 DNA sequence: TGCAGTGCTTGGGACACGATTCAGCCCCAGCATTTT.

To note about this clonotype: One end of the junction does not line up with germline, which may come from a read error. The V and J genes are TRBV7-8 and TRBJ2-2; either TRBD1 or TRBD2 may fit D (5 bases each). CDR3 length: 14 amino acids. Germline V gene lookup returns CDR1 SGHVS and CDR2 FQNEAQ. This CDR3 reads CTSSASGLTGELFF. CDR3 in DNA: TGTACCAGCAGCGCGTCGGGGCTCACCGGGGAGCTGTTTTTT.

This clonotype ranks as hyperexpanded. This rearrangement joins TRBV6-1 to TRBJ1-5, with a weak D call TRBD1 (5 bases). Trimming took 6 bases from V and 0 from J, leaving 15 bases between them. The germline CDR1 and CDR2 sequences are MNHNS and SASEGT. This CDR3 region has 16 residues. The CDR3 region is CASSPGGVVSNQPQHF. The CDR3 DNA sequence: TGTGCCAGCAGCCCCGGGGGAGTCGTTAGCAATCAGCCCCAGCATTTT.

This clonotype is labeled medium-sized (0.01 to 0.1%). The rearrangement joins TRBV28 to TRBJ2-7; no clear D gene. The CDR3 is 13 residues long. Looked up from germline, CDR1 is MDHEN and CDR2 is SYDVKM. Trimming left V 6 bases short and J 2 bases short, with 11 bases between. CDR3: CASRFIGPYEQYF. The CDR3 DNA follows: TGTGCCAGCAGGTTTATAGGGCCCTACGAGCAGTACTTC.

This clonotype was picked up a small number of times. This chain links TRBV5-1 with TRBJ2-1; 9 bases line up with TRBD2. V gave up 0 bases and J gave up 6 bases; unmatched junction bases: 4. CDR1 SGHRS and CDR2 YFSETQ come from the germline V gene. The CDR3 extends over 15 amino acids. The CDR3 sequence is CASSLAAGGPNEQFF. The CDR3 DNA reads as TGCGCCAGCAGCTTGGCTGCGGGGGGGCCCAATGAGCAGTTCTTC.